Described below is a single T cell receptor beta chain sequence and its context. The data were obtained in a study of blood T cell repertoires in COVID-19. For the study at large: The study drew acute and convalescent COVID-19 samples from the United States, Italy and Spain. Sources were T cells, B-cell-depleted T cells, or PBMCs; the material itself was cDNA or gDNA.

Assay: immunoSEQ multiplex PCR; the TCRdb copy retains only in-frame clones and omits some. The repertoire has about 260,000 clones, about 85% of them found once; the top ten carry roughly 4%. Germline CDR1 is LNHNV and CDR2 is YYDKDF (reference sequence). With V trimmed by 2 bases and J by 1 base, 12 bases remained unmatched. The CDR3 runs 19 residues. The receptor's source is a man aged 60 to 69 with acute or convalescent COVID-19. The rearrangement links TRBV15 to TRBJ1-3, with 9 bases aligning to TRBD1. The specimen sequenced was peripheral blood. The CDR3 loop is CATSRSSGTGSISGNTIYF. The DNA of the CDR3 is TGTGCCACCAGCAGATCGTCCGGGACAGGGTCTATTTCTGGAAACACCATATATTTT.